These 19 T cell receptor beta chains were all obtained from the same sample, sequenced in a study of T cell changes during pregnancy in multiple sclerosis (dated by TCRdb to between 2018 and 2021). The method behind the library was the immunoSEQ multiplex PCR assay. What TCRdb holds here is the immuneACCESS table cut down to in-frame rearrangements. Part of the clones is not present; checked against another copy, under half of the missing clones reflect an unresolved V gene, and the others are unexplained. The sample records about 38,000 clones, about 88% of which are singletons. In total, the top ten clones hold about 7% of the sample. Sample: CD8+ T cells from peripheral blood mononuclear cells, taken in the third trimester of pregnancy. The receptor set was obtained from a female donor with multiple sclerosis, enrolled in a pregnancy study.

The rearrangement uses TRBV4-3 and TRBJ1-4, with D maybe TRBD1 (5 bases). Germline V gene lookup returns CDR1 LGHNA and CDR2 YSLEER. The CDR3 covers 17 residues. With 1 base removed from V and 0 bases from J, the gap between germline ends came to 12 bases. The CDR3 loop is CASSQVGGGTTNEKLFF. The CDR3 region has the DNA TGCGCCAGCAGCCAAGTTGGCGGGGGAACAACTAATGAAAAACTGTTTTTT.

V is TRBV27 and J is TRBJ2-2, with 8 bases lining up with TRBD2. CDR1 and CDR2 (germline): MNHEY, SMNVEV (reference sequence). V trimming: 8 bases; J trimming: 4 bases; junction bases outside the gene matches: 6. This CDR3 is 14 amino acids long. The CDR3 loop is CASHSGALTGELFF. In nucleotides, the CDR3 is TGTGCCAGCCATAGCGGGGCTCTCACCGGGGAGCTGTTTTTT.

This clone was observed a few times. This chain connects TRBV19 to TRBJ1-1, with D tentatively TRBD1 (6 bases). From germline, CDR1 is LNHDA and CDR2 SQIVND (reference sequence). Between the trimmed V and J ends, which lost 3 bases and 0 bases, there was a span of 8 bases. The CDR3 has 14 residues. The CDR3 spells CASSIGQMNTEAFF. In DNA, the CDR3 is TGTGCCAGTAGTATCGGACAGATGAACACTGAAGCTTTCTTT.

The CDR3, as DNA: TGTGCCAGCAGCCCCGACAGGGTAGAAGGCTACACCTTC. Its translation is CASSPDRVEGYTF. The rearrangement joins TRBV5-8 to TRBJ1-2, with 7 bases that match TRBD1. V lost 4 bases and J lost 8; bases outside the gene matches: 8. Per the germline V gene, CDR1 is SGHTS and CDR2 is YDEGEE. The CDR3 extends over 13 amino acids.

The J gene is TRBJ2-7, the V gene TRBV11-2; TRBD2 matches 9 bases. The ends lost 1 base at V and 6 bases at J; junction bases unmatched: 7. Germline CDR1 reads SGHAT; CDR2 reads FQNNGV. The CDR3 length is 15 residues. The DNA of the CDR3 is TGTGCCAGCAGCTTAGGGGCTAGCGGGGTTTTCGAGCAGTACTTC. It translates to CASSLGASGVFEQYF.

The chain has TRBV6-5 and TRBJ2-7; D ambiguous. V was cut by 6 bases and J by 2 bases, with 8 bases left in between. Germline CDR1 is MNHEY and CDR2 is SVGAGI. The CDR3 runs to 12 residues. The CDR3 loop is CASRNTPYEQYF. In DNA form, the CDR3 reads TGTGCCAGCAGAAACACACCCTACGAGCAGTACTTC.

The V gene is TRBV11-2, the J gene TRBJ2-7; TRBD1 might be the D (6 bases). With 5 bases removed from V and 3 bases from J, the gap between germline ends came to 14 bases. Germline-derived CDR1 and CDR2 are SGHAT and FQNNGV. This CDR3 spans 14 amino acids. The CDR3 loop reads CASSPDSHLYEQYF. DNA of the CDR3: TGTGCCAGCAGCCCGGACAGTCACCTCTACGAGCAGTACTTC.

This sequence joins TRBV7-9 and TRBJ1-5; a possible D gene is TRBD1 (5 bases). The germline V and J ends were trimmed by 0 bases and 4 bases, with 10 bases remaining between them. The germline CDR1 and CDR2 sequences are SEHNR and FQNEAQ (reference sequence). This CDR3 comprises 15 residues. CDR3 DNA sequence: TGTGCCAGCAGCTTAGCATTTGGGGCAAATCAGCCCCAGCATTTT. The encoded protein is CASSLAFGANQPQHF. Drawing the rest from reference TRBV7-9 and TRBJ1-5, the complete variable domain is DTGVSQNPRHKITKRGQNVTFRCDPISEHNRLYWYRQTLGQGPEFLTYFQNEAQLEKSRLLSDRFSAERPKGSFSTLEIQRTEQGDSAMYLCASSLAFGANQPQHFGDGTRLSIL.

V and J are TRBV6-4 and TRBJ2-3, with 11 bases that match TRBD2. This CDR3 comprises 16 residues. Germline lookup yields CDR1 MRHNA and CDR2 SNTAGT. After removal of 5 bases from V and 5 bases from J, the junction contained 9 bases not matched to a gene. The CDR3 DNA sequence: TGTGCCAGCAGTCCTAGCGGGGGGTCCAGGGGAGATACGCAGTATTTT. Residues: CASSPSGGSRGDTQYF.

The rearrangement uses TRBV7-8 and TRBJ2-2, with 7 bases lining up with TRBD1. Losses at the gene ends were 3 bases for V and 6 bases for J; bases not matched to a gene: 10. The germline gives CDR1 SGHVS, CDR2 FQNEAQ. The CDR3 has 16 amino acids. The CDR3 coding sequence is TGTGCCAGCAGCTTTGCCGAGCAGGGGGTATCCGGGGAGCTGTTTTTT. Residues: CASSFAEQGVSGELFF.

The chain uses TRBV6-5 and TRBJ2-4; D is uncertain. Germline loops: CDR1 MNHEY, CDR2 SVGAGI. There are 14 residues in the CDR3. Trimming stripped 5 bases from V and 1 base from J, with 9 bases between. The CDR3 loop is CASSPSMAKNIQYF. The CDR3 region has the DNA TGTGCCAGCAGTCCTTCTATGGCCAAAAACATTCAGTACTTC.

The V gene is TRBV28, the J gene TRBJ2-7; no clear D gene. The CDR3 consists of 13 residues. From germline, CDR1 is MDHEN and CDR2 SYDVKM. The V end lost 6 bases, the J end lost 1 base, and 10 bases lay between the germline ends. CDR3 DNA sequence: TGTGCCAGCAGGTCAGTCGCATCCTACGAGCAGTACTTC. Protein product: CASRSVASYEQYF.

The V and J genes are TRBV19 and TRBJ2-1; 11 bases agree with TRBD2. Unmatched junction bases numbered 3, after V lost 3 bases and J lost 5 bases. CDR3 length: 15 amino acids. Looked up from germline, CDR1 is LNHDA and CDR2 is SQIVND (reference sequence). DNA for the CDR3: TGTGCCAGTAGTATGTTAGCGGGGGGGGACAATGAGCAGTTCTTC. Its translation is CASSMLAGGDNEQFF.

V and J are TRBV10-3 and TRBJ2-1, with 8 bases matching TRBD2. The V segment lost 7 bases and the J segment 9 bases; nucleotides outside the gene matches: 5. This CDR3 region has 12 residues. From germline, CDR1 is ENHRY and CDR2 SYGVKD. The CDR3 here is CAIKGLAFEQFF. The CDR3 coding sequence is TGTGCCATCAAAGGACTAGCTTTTGAGCAGTTCTTC.

The chain joins TRBV5-4 to TRBJ2-7, with 8 bases matching TRBD2. CDR1 SGHNT and CDR2 YYREEE come from the germline V gene (reference sequence). The CDR3 runs to 14 residues. With V trimmed by 2 bases and J by 6 bases, 7 bases remained unmatched. CDR3 protein: CASSFGRGGAEQYF. CDR3 nucleotide sequence: TGTGCCAGCAGCTTCGGCCGGGGGGGCGCCGAGCAGTACTTC.

The chain uses TRBV6-5 and TRBJ2-7; 9 bases fit TRBD2. The CDR3 contains 15 residues. The germline V gene has CDR1 MNHEY and CDR2 SVGAGI. Trimming took 5 bases from V and 0 from J; bases not matched to a gene: 5. This CDR3 is CASSNQRGDSYEQYF. The CDR3 DNA reads TGTGCCAGCAGTAACCAGCGGGGGGACTCCTACGAGCAGTACTTC.

This sequence joins TRBV7-9 and TRBJ2-7; perhaps TRBD2 as D (5 bases). Per germline, CDR1 SEHNR and CDR2 FQNEAQ (reference sequence). V lost 6 bases to trimming and J lost 5 bases, with 11 bases between them. This CDR3 spans 12 amino acids. Written as DNA, the CDR3 is TGTGCCAGCAGGGCGGGCGACCACGAGCAGTACTTC. Translated, it gives CASRAGDHEQYF. Full variable domain (rest looked up from reference TRBV7-9 and TRBJ2-7): DTGVSQNPRHKITKRGQNVTFRCDPISEHNRLYWYRQTLGQGPEFLTYFQNEAQLEKSRLLSDRFSAERPKGSFSTLEIQRTEQGDSAMYLCASRAGDHEQYFGPGTRLTVT.

This rearrangement joins TRBV6-1 to TRBJ2-1; 10 bases match TRBD2. The CDR3 runs 21 residues. Germline V gene data show CDR1 as MNHNS and CDR2 as SASEGT. Unmatched junction bases numbered 16, after V lost 2 bases and J lost 0 bases. The CDR3 DNA follows: TGTGCCAGCAGTGAACAATTAGGGATAGCGGGGGGCTTATTCTCCTACAATGAGCAGTTCTTC. It specifies CASSEQLGIAGGLFSYNEQFF.

The chain joins TRBV5-1 to TRBJ2-4; the match to TRBD2 covers 8 bases. The V gene's germline CDR1 is SGHRS and CDR2 YFSETQ. This CDR3 is 15 amino acids long. V was pared by 4 bases and J by 1 base, with 4 bases of the junction left unmatched. The CDR3 sequence: CASSERGGAKNIQYF. In DNA form, the CDR3 reads TGCGCCAGCAGCGAACGCGGGGGGGCCAAAAACATTCAGTACTTC. Drawing the rest from reference TRBV5-1 and TRBJ2-4, the complete variable domain is KAGVTQTPRYLIKTRGQQVTLSCSPISGHRSVSWYQQTPGQGLQFLFEYFSETQRNKGNFPGRFSGRQFSNSRSEMNVSTLELGDSALYLCASSERGGAKNIQYFGAGTRLSVL.